A selection of T cell receptor beta chains follows, all from one sample in a study of beta chain features in type 1 diabetes. Sequencing used immunoSEQ multiplex PCR; TCRdb keeps in-frame clones, though not all of them. The sample contains roughly 450,000 clones, 14% of which appear only once. The sequencing input was naive CD4+ T cells from blood. These receptor sequences come from a man aged 25-40 years in good health. CDR3s leave out the opening cysteine and the closing phenylalanine or tryptophan. Fields, in order: J gene, V gene, CDR3 protein.

>TRBJ1-6|TRBV9
ASNRYGADDSPLH
>TRBJ2-5|TRBV27
ASRPTGTSGETQY
>TRBJ2-2|TRBV6-1
ASSEITGVPGELF
>-|TRBV2
ASRSTGGEQY
>TRBJ2-5|TRBV30
AWSVRTAGVTQY
>TRBJ2-1|TRBV4-2
ASSQSSGLAGEEQF
>TRBJ2-6|TRBV19
ASSASAGANVLT
>TRBJ2-5|TRBV11-2
ASSLDPKTQY
>TRBJ2-4|TRBV11-3
ASSSEGLGIQY
>TRBJ1-2|TRBV10-3
ASYSGTECYT
>TRBJ2-1|TRBV4-2
ASSQGTSGRLYNEQF
>TRBJ1-1|TRBV7-8
ASSLARGNTEAF
>TRBJ1-4|TRBV4-3
ASSLNRGLDEKLF
>TRBJ2-1|TRBV7-2
ASSPGVNEQF
>TRBJ1-5|TRBV7-2
ASSLGQSNQPQH
>TRBJ1-3|TRBV4-3
ASSQSTQVGASGNTIY
>TRBJ2-1|TRBV10-3
AISALTGNEQF
>TRBJ2-1|TRBV4-1
ASSPAGSGTYNEQF
>TRBJ2-7|TRBV10-3
AIKDRETYEQY
>TRBJ1-2|TRBV7-6
ASSSSWLQGYT
>TRBJ2-1|TRBV5-6
ASSRRGRNEQF
>TRBJ2-7|TRBV18
ASSANRESYEQY
>TRBJ1-1|TRBV25-1
ASRRTGSTEAF
>TRBJ2-1|TRBV1
TSSQGWGSGCFLIYNEQF
>TRBJ2-5|TRBV29-1
SVEEGRGETQY
>TRBJ2-5|TRBV6-1
ASSEAGSTQY
>TRBJ2-1|TRBV4-2
ASSQEPGPASNEQF
>TRBJ2-3|TRBV7-2
ASSSPGLAGI
>TRBJ2-2|TRBV19
ASSTSPGELF
>TRBJ2-3|TRBV9
ASSGRPGHIVIADTQY
>TRBJ1-1|TRBV6-1
ASGTGMNTEAF
>TRBJ1-1|TRBV2
ASSETWQGAF
>TRBJ2-3|TRBV15
ATSSTRQGAQY
>TRBJ2-1|TRBV5-4
ASSTSGTRNNEQF
>TRBJ2-3|TRBV14
ASSQWSGQDTDTQY
>TRBJ1-2|TRBV7-3
ASSTALTGEGYT
>TRBJ1-5|TRBV29-1
SVFGRVDQPQH
>TRBJ2-1|TRBV5-1
ASSPAGLEVEQF
>TRBJ1-5|TRBV13
ASSFRGHQPQH
>TRBJ2-1|TRBV23-1
ASSKRPRSGSSYNEQF
>TRBJ2-5|TRBV4-2
ASSQRWETQY
>TRBJ2-2|TRBV9
ASSVAQGAGELF
>TRBJ2-2|TRBV30
AWSVGLNTGELF
>TRBJ2-6|TRBV18
ASSPTGANVLT
>TRBJ2-5|TRBV19
ASTTWGDETQY
>TRBJ1-2|TRBV7-9
ASSSPSQENRGYT
>TRBJ2-5|TRBV14
ASSQAPGTQY
>TRBJ2-5|TRBV7-9
ASSLVDRELQETQY
>TRBJ2-1|TRBV7-2
ASSLDGGRAPHREQF
>TRBJ2-1|TRBV5-1
ASSLGVTGRHNEQF
>TRBJ1-1|TRBV7-2
ASSLRGNHQNMNTEAF
>TRBJ2-5|TRBV4-3
ASGQGGRAGETQY
>TRBJ1-5|TRBV7-3
ASSSDRGQPQH